This TCR beta chain was observed in a study of T cell repertoires in cytomegalovirus infection. About the research overall: From public TCR beta signatures came an indication of both CMV infection and matching HLA type.

TCRdb re-derived calls from the reads in MiXCR, one entry per CDR3 protein. The sample has under 800,000 distinct CDR3 sequences, 24% seen once. Comments on this clonotype: Its cognate antigen is unknown.

Regarding the study as a whole: The ex vivo response was dominated by HLA-C-restricted CMV-specific TCR beta clonotypes.

Germline CDR1 and CDR2: SQVTM and ANQGSEA. The V and J ends lost 6 bases and 6 bases respectively, with 12 bases between them. The CDR3 extends over 12 amino acids. This TCR was recovered from a human donor in good health (CMV status not recorded). Some clones in this sample may be carry-over from other donors' samples. The specimen was CD8+ T cells from PBMCs. The chain carries TRBV29-1 and TRBJ2-1; D not certain. The CDR3 region is CSVFTQGNEQFF. CDR3 bases: TGCAGCGTCTTTACGCAAGGCAATGAGCAGTTCTTC.